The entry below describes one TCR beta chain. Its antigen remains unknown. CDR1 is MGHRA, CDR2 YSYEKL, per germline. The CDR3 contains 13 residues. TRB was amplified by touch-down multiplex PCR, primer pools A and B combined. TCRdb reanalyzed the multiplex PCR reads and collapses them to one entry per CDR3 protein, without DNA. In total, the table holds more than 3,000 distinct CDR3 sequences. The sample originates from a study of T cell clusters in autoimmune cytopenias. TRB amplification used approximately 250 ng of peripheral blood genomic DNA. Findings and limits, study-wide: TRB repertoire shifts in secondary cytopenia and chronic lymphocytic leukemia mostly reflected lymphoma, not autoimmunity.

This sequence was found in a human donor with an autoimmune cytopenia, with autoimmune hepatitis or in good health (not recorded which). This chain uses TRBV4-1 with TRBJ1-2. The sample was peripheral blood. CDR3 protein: CASSLGANYGYTF.